The source of this T cell receptor (beta chain) is a study of blood T cells in healthy people across ages. This clonotype was detected only once. A second PCR of roughly 7 to 11 cycles used a sample-barcoded 5' primer and a J-beta primer mix. TCRdb re-derived calls from the 5' RACE reads in MiXCR, one entry per CDR3 protein. The sample shows about 1.8 million distinct CDR3 sequences, around half of them seen only once. The CDR3 covers 11 residues. V lost 5 bases and J 6 bases, leaving 6 bases between the germline ends. Germline CDR1 MNHEY, CDR2 SVGAGI. This rearrangement joins TRBV6-5 to TRBJ2-3; unclear D gene. This sequence originates from a woman between 35 and 50 years old in good health. Material for sequencing was blood. Written as DNA, the CDR3 is TGTGCCAGCAGTCGGTTTGATACGCAGTATTTT. It is translated as CASSRFDTQYF.